The present entry profiles one T cell receptor (beta chain) with its context. Its target is unknown. This sample was taken from a study of shared clonotypes between healthy human individuals. Some clones are missing from TCRdb's copy, which holds only in-frame ones; the method was immunoSEQ multiplex PCR. Of about 2.4 million clones in the sample, over 85% are singletons; the top ten hold 0.36%. Study findings and constraints: Shared across a handful of donors were roughly 5% of the naive CD4 clonotypes.

The donors were adults (healthy and HIV-negative) with no recent acute infections or vaccinations. Looked up from germline, CDR1 is MGHRA and CDR2 is YSYEKL. This CDR3 contains 14 residues. With 1 base clipped from V and 10 bases from J, the junction kept 7 bases outside the gene matches. This sequence originates from a young man in good health. Some clones in this sample may be carry-over from other donors' samples. Sequencing was carried out using naive CD4+ T cells from PBMCs. Subset reported: CD45RA+ positively selected. The chain uses TRBV4-1 and TRBJ2-1; TRBD2 matches at 7 bases. The DNA of the CDR3 is TGCGCCAGCAGCCAAGGACTAGCCCTCAGAGAGCAGTTCTTC. Translating it yields CASSQGLALREQFF.